The rows below give T cell receptor beta chains drawn from one sample of a study of control samples from healthy donors and cancer patients. The repertoire was sequenced with immunoSEQ multiplex PCR; TCRdb's copy has only in-frame clones and lacks some. Of under 200,000 clones listed, about nine tenths are singletons. The material sequenced was blood. These receptors were taken from a woman aged 30 to 39 in good health. Both conserved end residues are part of each CDR3. A D gene is named only where the DNA matches it firmly. Part of the rows lack a size; the others show once, few, many or a class for expanded clones.

TRBD1 | TRBJ1-1 | . | TRBV11-2 | TGTGCCAGCAGCTTATGGGGACAGGGGGACACTGAAGCTTTCTTT | CASSLWGQGDTEAFF
TRBD2 | TRBJ2-6 | . | TRBV19 | TGTGCCAGTAGTCCGGGACTAGCGGCTATCTCTGGGGCCAACGTCCTGACTTTC | CASSPGLAAISGANVLTF
. | TRBJ1-6 | . | TRBV6-5 | TGTGCCAGCAGTTGGGGGCAGGGCTATAATTCACCCCTCCACTTT | CASSWGQGYNSPLHF
. | TRBJ2-2 | few | TRBV6-6 | TGTGCCAGCAGTTACTCCACCGGGGAGCTGTTTTTT | CASSYSTGELFF
TRBD1 | TRBJ1-6 | once | TRBV7-8 | TGTGCCAGCAGTCATGACAGGGATAATTCACCCCTCCACTTT | CASSHDRDNSPLHF
. | TRBJ1-5 | . | TRBV11-3 | TGTGCCAGCAGCTTAGAGGGGTGGCAGAATCAGCCCCAGCATTTT | CASSLEGWQNQPQHF
. | TRBJ2-3 | . | TRBV14 | TGTGCCAGCAGCCAAATAGGGCGGGGAGGCACAGATACGCAGTATTTT | CASSQIGRGGTDTQYF
. | TRBJ1-1 | . | TRBV28 | TGTGCCAGCAGTTTGGGGGGGGTCACTGAAGCTTTCTTT | CASSLGGVTEAFF
TRBD2 | TRBJ2-1 | . | TRBV11-2 | TGTGCCAGCAGCTTAGCTCCTAGCGGGGGGGCCAATGAGCAGTTCTTC | CASSLAPSGGANEQFF
. | TRBJ1-2 | . | TRBV3-1/TRBV3-2 | TGTGCCAGCAGCCAAGAGCAGGTATCCGGCTACACCTTC | CASSQEQVSGYTF
. | TRBJ2-7 | . | TRBV10-3 | TGTGCCATCAGTGAGGTCCCCGGGCCCTACGAGCAGTACTTC | CAISEVPGPYEQYF
TRBD2 | TRBJ2-1 | . | TRBV4-1 | TGCGCCAGCAGCCGAACTAGCGGGAACTACAATGAGCAGTTCTTC | CASSRTSGNYNEQFF
TRBD2 | TRBJ2-1 | . | TRBV19 | TGTGCCAGTAAGGGACTAGCGGGGGCCGGTGAGCAGTTCTTC | CASKGLAGAGEQFF
. | TRBJ2-5 | once | TRBV19 | TGTGCCAGTAGTCGCCTGGACAGAGCCCAAGAGACCCAGTACTTC | CASSRLDRAQETQYF
. | TRBJ1-5 | . | TRBV15 | TGTGCCACCAGCAGGGTTTCTCAGCCCCAGCATTTT | CATSRVSQPQHF
TRBD1 | TRBJ1-2 | . | TRBV3-1/TRBV3-2 | TGTGCCAGCAGCCAAGTTCGCGGCAGGGGGGACTATGGCTACACCTTC | CASSQVRGRGDYGYTF
. | TRBJ2-7 | . | TRBV28 | TGTGCCAGCAGTTTACGTTATTACGAGCAGTACTTC | CASSLRYYEQYF
TRBD2 | TRBJ2-2 | once | TRBV5-1 | TGCGCCAGCAGCTTCGGGGGGTCCAACACCGGGGAGCTGTTTTTT | CASSFGGSNTGELFF
TRBD1 | TRBJ1-1 | . | TRBV4-2 | TGTGCCAGCAGCCAAGAGGGGACAGGGGGCACTGAAGCTTTCTTT | CASSQEGTGGTEAFF
TRBD1 | TRBJ2-1 | . | TRBV5-4 | TGTGCCAGCAGAACCGGGACAGGGAACTACAATGAGCAGTTCTTC | CASRTGTGNYNEQFF
. | TRBJ2-3 | . | TRBV24-1 | TGTGCCACCAGTGATCGTGGAGAGTACACAGATACGCAGTATTTT | CATSDRGEYTDTQYF
. | TRBJ2-1 | . | TRBV5-1 | TGCGCCAGCAGCTTAGGGGGCTCCTACAATGAGCAGTTCTTC | CASSLGGSYNEQFF
. | TRBJ1-5 | . | TRBV3-1/TRBV3-2 | TGTGCCAGCAGCCAAGATCGGGGTCAGCCCCAGCATTTT | CASSQDRGQPQHF
TRBD1 | TRBJ2-3 | . | TRBV14 | TGTGCCAGCAGCGCAACAGGGGACATCGCAGATACGCAGTATTTT | CASSATGDIADTQYF
. | TRBJ1-1 | . | TRBV27 | TGTGCCAGCAGTTTGACATCCATGAACACTGAAGCTTTCTTT | CASSLTSMNTEAFF
. | TRBJ1-2 | . | TRBV28 | TGTGCCAGCAGGCGGGACACTAACTATGGCTACACCTTC | CASRRDTNYGYTF
. | TRBJ2-7 | . | TRBV21-1 | TGTGCCAGCAGCAGAAAACAGGGCGGGAAGGAGCAGTACTTC | CASSRKQGGKEQYF
TRBD1 | TRBJ1-2 | . | TRBV28 | TGTGCCAGCAGTTACCCTGGGACAGGGTACGGCTACACCTTC | CASSYPGTGYGYTF
. | TRBJ1-5 | . | TRBV12-3/TRBV12-4 | TGTGCCAGCAGCGGACAGTTAAATCAGCCCCAGCATTTT | CASSGQLNQPQHF
TRBD1 | TRBJ1-2 | . | TRBV4-1 | TGCGCCAGCAGCCAAGGACAGGGGGGGGACTATGGCTACACCTTC | CASSQGQGGDYGYTF
. | TRBJ2-3 | . | TRBV6-5 | TGTGCCAGCGGAAACAGGGGGGGGACAGATACGCAGTATTTT | CASGNRGGTDTQYF
. | TRBJ2-2 | . | TRBV19 | TGTGCCAGTACCGGGACGTTGGTAAACACCGGGGAGCTGTTTTTT | CASTGTLVNTGELFF
TRBD2 | TRBJ2-1 | . | TRBV28 | TGTGCCAGCAGTCCCACTAGCGGGAGGGGGCAGTTCTTC | CASSPTSGRGQFF
. | TRBJ1-3 | . | TRBV7-8 | TGTGCCAGCAGCTTAGTGGGAAACACCATATATTTT | CASSLVGNTIYF
TRBD1 | TRBJ1-2 | . | TRBV27 | TGTGCCACCCGACAGGGGGGCTATGGCTACACCTTC | CATRQGGYGYTF
TRBD2 | TRBJ2-5 | . | TRBV28 | TGTGCCAGCAGTTCCGGACTAGCGGGACTCCAAGAGACCCAGTACTTC | CASSSGLAGLQETQYF
. | TRBJ1-4 | . | TRBV11-2 | TGTGCCAGCAGCTTAAGGGTCGGTGAAAAACTGTTTTTT | CASSLRVGEKLFF
. | TRBJ1-1 | . | TRBV4-1 | TGCGCCAGCAGCCAATCGGTAGGGAACACTGAAGCTTTCTTT | CASSQSVGNTEAFF
TRBD2 | TRBJ2-3 | . | TRBV27 | TGTGCCAGCAGTTTGGCTAGCGGGAATACGCAGTATTTT | CASSLASGNTQYF
. | TRBJ2-3 | . | TRBV18 | TGTGCCAGCTCACAGGGGGAAAGAGATACGCAGTATTTT | CASSQGERDTQYF
. | TRBJ2-3 | . | TRBV5-8 | TGTGCCAGCAGCTTGGTACAGGATAGCACAGATACGCAGTATTTT | CASSLVQDSTDTQYF
TRBD1 | TRBJ1-3 | . | TRBV4-2 | TGTGCCAGCAGCCAAGATCCGGGACAGGGATTCAACACCATATATTTT | CASSQDPGQGFNTIYF
TRBD2 | TRBJ2-3 | . | TRBV6-5 | TGTGCCAGCAGTTCCACGAGCGGGAGGGGTTCAGATACGCAGTATTTT | CASSSTSGRGSDTQYF
. | TRBJ1-5 | . | TRBV6-6 | TGTGCCAGCAGTTACCGTACAGGGAGAGGCAATCAGCCCCAGCATTTT | CASSYRTGRGNQPQHF
. | TRBJ1-3 | . | TRBV9 | TGTGCCAGCAGCGTAGTATCGGGGTCTGGAAACACCATATATTTT | CASSVVSGSGNTIYF
. | TRBJ1-5 | . | TRBV10-1 | TGCGCCAGCAGTGAGGGCAGGGGACAGCCCCAGCATTTT | CASSEGRGQPQHF
. | TRBJ2-3 | . | TRBV15 | TGTGCCACCAGCAGAGGAAGCAGGAGCACAGATACGCAGTATTTT | CATSRGSRSTDTQYF
TRBD1 | TRBJ2-2 | . | TRBV6-4 | TGTGCCAGCAGTGACTCACAGGGGAGCACCGGGGAGCTGTTTTTT | CASSDSQGSTGELFF
. | TRBJ2-1 | . | TRBV2 | TGTGCCAGCAGTGACGGCTTTGCGCAGTTCTTC | CASSDGFAQFF
TRBD1 | TRBJ1-2 | . | TRBV6-5 | TGTGCCAGCAGGGACAGGGAAGGGGCTAACTATGGCTACACCTTC | CASRDREGANYGYTF